This TCR beta chain was identified in a study of identical twins (dated by TCRdb to the mid-2010s). At the level of the whole study: The study deep-sequenced TCR alpha and beta repertoires from monozygotic twins, unrelated adults of various ages and cord blood to test whether fetal clonotypes persist. Replicate twin experiments were performed at different times using different library preparation protocols to rule out contamination.

As concerns this clonotype: What this receptor recognizes is not known. There are no base qualities to consult, and no much larger clone falls within one base.

Summary of the overall study and its limitations: The excess sharing between twins in beta out-of-frame sequences was weaker because fewer shared sequences reduced the signal-to-noise ratio. Abundant cord blood beta clonotypes carried fewer insertions; young adult naive repertoires showed a weaker similar trend, while memory repertoires showed none. Recombination models systematically underestimated out-of-frame TCR alpha sharing in monozygotic twins but agreed with sharing between unrelated individuals. Compared with coincidental sharing between unrelated individuals, an excess of low generation-probability sequences was observed among out-of-frame TCR alpha sequences shared between twins. Because the same donors could not be followed over many years, the conclusions depended on cross-sectional statistical analysis. Invariant T cells such as MAIT and iNKT could partly confound zero-insertion analyses, though diverse VJ usage argued against this for most clonotypes.

Receptors were amplified or captured by 5' RACE. The sequencer listed for this sample is Illumina HiSeq 2000. A universal primer binding site was added through template switching, and the final cDNA carried a unique molecular identifier so that TCR cDNA molecules could be counted accurately. Specific primers in the conserved constant-segment region were used to synthesize first-strand cDNA for TCR alpha and beta chains. Each cDNA library was double barcoded, with a SMART-Mk sample barcode plus Illumina barcodes, to control for contamination. TruSeq adapter sequences and Illumina sample barcodes were added in two successive PCR steps. The TCR alpha and beta cDNA libraries were sequenced on the Illumina HiSeq platform using custom primers. Concerning the study's data processing: MiGEC processed the raw reads to extract unique molecular identifiers, while MiXCR was used to determine the CDR3 positions. For each individual, recombination models were inferred using an EM algorithm with the repgenHMM and IGoR tools. Shared clonotype analysis was performed with the tcR package in R, normalizing sharing by the product of cloneset sizes. To study raw recombination without the effects of thymic and clonal selection, out-of-frame nonproductive sequences were analyzed. In TCRdb, the public reads were trimmed at Q25 with fastp and aligned with MiXCR, with productive beta chains retained. Each record represents a unique CDR3 protein, reported with the most common genes and DNA among its rows. None of the V and J calls come from the authors' own analysis; TCRdb made them. Here the sample has roughly 1,500,000 distinct CDR3 sequences; about 30% occur a single time. More than 0.25% of the sample is taken by the ten largest.

CDR1 and CDR2 are drawn from the germline V gene (reference sequence): PRHDT, FYEKMQ. Including the terminal cysteine and phenylalanine, the CDR3 comprises 17 residues. The CDR3 DNA has 51 bases and is translated from base 1. V has 4 bases trimmed and J has 3 bases trimmed; junction bases matching no gene number 10. Every donor in the study was a healthy Caucasian. The sequence is built from TRBV13 and TRBJ2-2; TRBD1 aligns with 8 central bases. The sample was cord blood. This receptor was taken from a newborn girl in good health. The CDR3 has the sequence CASSSHPAGGHTGELFF. The bases are TGTGCCAGCAGCTCCCACCCGGCAGGGGGCCACACCGGGGAGCTGTTTTTT. The CDR3, completed at both ends by the reference TRBV13 and TRBJ2-2 genes, gives the full variable domain AAGVIQSPRHLIKEKRETATLKCYPIPRHDTVYWYQQGPGQDPQFLISFYEKMQSDKGSIPDRFSAQQFSDYHSELNMSSLELGDSALYFCASSSHPAGGHTGELFFGEGSRLTVL.